A single sample gave rise to the 4 T cell receptor beta chains below, sequenced in a study of blood T cell repertoires in COVID-19. Repertoires were generated with immunoSEQ multiplex PCR, while TCRdb's copy carries only in-frame clones and drops some. The sample has just over 650,000 clones; around 90% are singletons. The sequencing sample was made of peripheral blood. The receptors derive from a woman between 18 and 30 years old with acute or convalescent COVID-19.

The V gene is TRBV6-6, the J gene TRBJ1-1, with D uncertain. CDR1 and CDR2 (germline): MNHNY, SVGAGI (reference sequence). V was shortened by 6 bases and J by 10 bases, with 15 bases between the two germline ends. The CDR3 consists of 12 residues. The CDR3 DNA sequence: TGTGCCAGCAGCCGCGGCGGAGCGGGAGCTTTCTTT. Translation gives CASSRGGAGAFF.

This chain joins TRBV19 and TRBJ1-5; 7 nucleotides agree with TRBD1. Germline lookup yields CDR1 LNHDA and CDR2 SQIVND (reference sequence). V trimming: 1 base; J trimming: 2 bases; junction bases outside the gene matches: 5. The CDR3 runs to 16 residues. CDR3 in amino acids: CASSIVGGRGNQPQHF. CDR3 nucleotides: TGTGCCAGTAGTATAGTAGGGGGCAGGGGCAATCAGCCCCAGCATTTT.

V gene TRBV28 combines with J gene TRBJ1-2, with TRBD1 matching 8 bases. Germline V gene data show CDR1 as MDHEN and CDR2 as SYDVKM. V lost 10 bases and J lost 3; bases outside the gene matches: 13. This CDR3 has 15 residues. CDR3 amino acids: CATLGQANDHYGYTF. DNA for the CDR3: TGTGCCACCTTGGGACAGGCCAACGATCACTATGGCTACACCTTC.

V and J are TRBV5-5 and TRBJ1-5; perhaps TRBD1 as D (6 bases). Trimming removed 0 bases from V and 11 bases from J, with 15 bases in between. Per germline, CDR1 SGHKS and CDR2 YYEKEE (reference sequence). This CDR3 is built from 14 residues. Here the CDR3 reads CASSLAKGEGAQHF. CDR3 bases: TGTGCCAGCAGCTTGGCCAAGGGGGAGGGGGCCCAGCATTTT.